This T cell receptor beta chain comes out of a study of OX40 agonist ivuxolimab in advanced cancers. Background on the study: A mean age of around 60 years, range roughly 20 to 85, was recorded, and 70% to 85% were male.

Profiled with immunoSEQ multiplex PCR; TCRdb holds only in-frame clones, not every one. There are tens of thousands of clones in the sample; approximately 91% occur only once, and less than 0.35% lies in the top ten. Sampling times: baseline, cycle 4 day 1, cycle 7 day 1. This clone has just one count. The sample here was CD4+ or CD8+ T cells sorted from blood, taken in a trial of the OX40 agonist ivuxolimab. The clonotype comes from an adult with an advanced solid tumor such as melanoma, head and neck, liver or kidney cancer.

The CDR3 sequence: CASSLGDRGTYGYTF. The CDR3 bases are TGCGCCAGCAGCTTGGGGGACAGGGGGACCTATGGCTACACCTTC. The chain carries TRBV5-1 and TRBJ1-2; the match to TRBD1 covers 11 bases. The germline CDR1 and CDR2 sequences are SGHRS and YFSETQ. This CDR3 comprises 15 residues. Unmatched junction bases numbered 2, after V lost 0 bases and J lost 4 bases.